The 17 T cell receptor beta chains reported below all come from one sample, sequenced in a study of T cells in Graves' hyperthyroidism and ophthalmopathy. Amplified TCR beta CDR3 regions derived from RNA transcripts. HTBI primers drove first-round RT-PCR of the TCR CDR3. TCRdb used MiXCR to reprocess the multiplex PCR reads, holding one entry per CDR3 protein. The sample consists of 250,000 to 400,000 distinct CDR3 sequences, roughly 15% of them appearing once. Material for sequencing was blood. The receptor set was obtained from a middle-aged woman with Graves' ophthalmopathy.

This clonotype was counted at least ten times. The chain uses TRBV2 and TRBJ2-5; 11 nucleotides line up with TRBD1. Trimming cost V 8 bases and J 5 bases; bases outside gene matches: 7. The CDR3 runs to 14 residues. The V gene's germline CDR1 is SNHLY and CDR2 FYNNEI. CDR3 protein: CASDRDRGWETQYF. The CDR3 nucleotides read TGTGCCAGCGACCGGGACAGGGGGTGGGAGACCCAGTACTTC.

This clonotype was found many times. The chain carries TRBV20-1 and TRBJ2-3; D is unresolved. Trimming shortened V by 4 bases and J by 2 bases, and 4 bases separated the two germline ends. The length of the CDR3 is 11 residues. Germline V lookup: CDR1 DFQATT, CDR2 SNEGSKA (reference sequence). The CDR3 spells CSAITTDTQYF. Here the CDR3 DNA reads TGCAGTGCTATCACCACAGATACGCAGTATTTT.

A few counts support this clonotype. The chain combines TRBV2 with TRBJ2-1; either TRBD1 or TRBD2 may supply D (5 bases each). The CDR3 is 12 residues long. V gave up 6 bases and J gave up 14 bases, with 17 bases separating them. Germline CDR1 is SNHLY and CDR2 is FYNNEI. In DNA form, the CDR3 reads TGTGCCAGCAGCCCCGTGGGGACGACGAAGTTCTTC. It translates to CASSPVGTTKFF.

In its sample, this clonotype was seen a few times. The genes are TRBV3-1 and TRBJ1-4; D may be TRBD1 (6 bases). The CDR3 sequence is 15 residues long. Trimming cost V 5 bases and J 8 bases, with 18 bases left between them. Looked up from germline, CDR1 is LGHDT and CDR2 is YNNKEL (reference sequence). CDR3 amino acids: CASSLNRAVGEKLFF. The CDR3 bases are TGTGCCAGCAGCTTGAACAGGGCGGTCGGAGAAAAACTGTTTTTT.

The chain is built from TRBV5-8 and TRBJ2-7; 11 bases fit TRBD2. The V gene's germline CDR1 is SGHTS and CDR2 YDEGEE. The V and J ends lost 5 bases and 4 bases, in that order; junction bases with no gene match: 8. This CDR3 has 15 amino acids. The CDR3 region is CASSLRGLAVYEQYF. The CDR3 DNA sequence: TGTGCCAGCAGTCTGCGGGGACTAGCGGTATACGAGCAGTACTTC.

This clonotype was counted ten times or more. The V gene is TRBV4-1, the J gene TRBJ1-2, with no clear D. This CDR3 contains 14 residues. Germline V lookup: CDR1 MGHRA, CDR2 YSYEKL. V lost 0 bases and J lost 2, with 7 bases in between. CDR3 DNA sequence: TGCGCCAGCAGCCAAGATCCCACAAACTATGGCTACACCTTC. Translating gives CASSQDPTNYGYTF.

To note about this clonotype: Sequence at one end of the junction differs from germline and may be a read error. The V call is TRBV5-8, the J call TRBJ2-5, with 12 positions matching TRBD1. Germline V CDR1 and CDR2: SGHTS, YDEGEE. The length of the CDR3 is 15 residues. The CDR3 is CASSQGQGAWETQYF. CDR3 nucleotides: TGCGCCAGCAGCCAGGGACAGGGGGCCTGGGAGACCCAGTACTTC.

The gene calls are TRBV18 and TRBJ2-3, with D uncertain. CDR1 is KGHSH and CDR2 is LQKENI in the germline V gene. Trimming stripped 2 bases from V and 1 base from J, with 7 bases between. CDR3 length equals 14 residues. The CDR3 loop is CASSPGSRTDTQYF. In DNA form, the CDR3 reads TGTGCCAGCTCACCAGGTAGCCGCACAGATACGCAGTATTTT.

V gene TRBV2 combines with J gene TRBJ2-7, with 10 bases fitting TRBD2. The CDR3 runs 15 residues. Germline values: CDR1 SNHLY, CDR2 FYNNEI. Germline trimming cut 6 bases from V and 2 bases from J; bases unmatched to any gene: 7. Written as DNA, the CDR3 is TGTGCCAGCAGGGTAGTCAGCGGGGGGGCCTACGAGCAGTACTTC. It translates to CASRVVSGGAYEQYF.

This clonotype was recorded at least ten times. This chain uses TRBV15 with TRBJ2-5; D gene unclear. Germline CDR1 reads LNHNV; CDR2 reads YYDKDF (reference sequence). The CDR3 consists of 15 residues. V dropped 3 bases and J dropped 4 bases, with 15 bases sitting between them. This chain's CDR3 is CATSSYRTVGETQYF. The CDR3 coding sequence is TGTGCCACCAGCAGTTACCGGACGGTCGGAGAGACCCAGTACTTC.

This clonotype was detected many times. For the CDR3, the DNA is TGTGCCATCAGTGAGTCGAAGGGAGTAATGAAAGAGACCCAGTACTTC. It codes for CAISESKGVMKETQYF. The V and J genes are TRBV10-3 and TRBJ2-5; the D gene is possibly TRBD2 (5 bases). Trimming left V 0 bases short and J 3 bases short, with 14 bases between. The V gene's germline CDR1 is ENHRY and CDR2 SYGVKD. CDR3 length: 16 residues.

This clonotype was detected ten times or more. The rearrangement joins TRBV28 to TRBJ1-2; D is possibly TRBD1 (6 bases). Germline CDR1 is MDHEN and CDR2 is SYDVKM. This CDR3 spans 15 amino acids. Trimming shortened V by 2 bases and J by 4 bases, and 14 bases separated the two germline ends. In DNA, the CDR3 is TGTGCCAGCAGTTTACAGGGGTGGGCAGTCTATGGCTACACCTTC. Residues: CASSLQGWAVYGYTF.

This clonotype appeared many times. V is TRBV2 and J is TRBJ1-4; D unclear. The CDR3 is 11 amino acids. The germline V and J ends were trimmed by 10 bases and 10 bases, with 13 bases remaining between them. Germline lookup yields CDR1 SNHLY and CDR2 FYNNEI. In DNA, the CDR3 is TGTGCCACCCACTTAAAGGGAAAACTGTTTTTT. It translates to CATHLKGKLFF. The full variable domain, with the rest looked up from reference TRBV2 and TRBJ1-4, is EPEVTQTPSHQVTQMGQEVILRCVPISNHLYFYWYRQILGQKVEFLVSFYNNEISEKSEIFDDQFSVERPDGSNFTLKIRSTKLEDSAMYFCATHLKGKLFFGSGTQLSVL.

This chain uses TRBV11-2 with TRBJ2-1; the match to TRBD1 covers 7 bases. After removal of 1 base from V and 2 bases from J, the junction contained 11 bases not matched to a gene. Per the germline V gene, CDR1 is SGHAT and CDR2 is FQNNGV. CDR3 length: 18 amino acids. CDR3 sequence: CASSLVQPGQPAYNEQFF. CDR3 DNA sequence: TGTGCCAGCAGCTTAGTCCAACCGGGACAGCCAGCCTACAATGAGCAGTTCTTC.

CDR3 nucleotides: TGTGCCATCAGGGGGACAGGGGAGGTCTATGGCTACACCTTC. Its protein product is CAIRGTGEVYGYTF. V gene TRBV10-3 combines with J gene TRBJ1-2; 10 positions match TRBD1. The J segment lost 4 bases and the V segment lost 6 bases, leaving 5 bases of the junction unmatched. Per germline, CDR1 ENHRY and CDR2 SYGVKD. This CDR3 spans 14 amino acids.

This clonotype was observed many times. The chain is built from TRBV2 and TRBJ1-5, with 9 bases fitting TRBD1. Germline V CDR1 and CDR2: SNHLY, FYNNEI. There are 15 residues in the CDR3. Trimming took 7 bases from V and 6 from J; bases not matched to a gene: 10. DNA of the CDR3: TGTGCCAGCAACAGGGGGCGCGGATTTTCTCAGCCCCAGCATTTT. Amino acid sequence: CASNRGRGFSQPQHF.

The rearrangement links TRBV11-3 to TRBJ2-7; 12 bases are a match to TRBD2. There are 16 residues in the CDR3. Germline V lookup: CDR1 SGHNT, CDR2 YENEEA. Germline trimming cut 4 bases from V and 4 bases from J; bases unmatched to any gene: 8. The CDR3 sequence: CASSSTTSGRVYEQYF. The CDR3 region has the DNA TGTGCCAGCAGCTCTACGACTAGCGGGAGAGTTTACGAGCAGTACTTC.